The 28 T cell receptor beta chains reported below all come from one sample, sequenced in a study of sequential checkpoint blockade in melanoma (dated by TCRdb to between 2018 and 2020). The library was generated by the immunoSEQ multiplex PCR assay. The source is immuneACCESS, and TCRdb retained only in-frame sequences with V and J called. Part of the clones is not carried over; for the studies checked, unresolved V genes explain less than half of this, and the remainder is unexplained. For this sample the table gives approximately 21,000 clones, of which roughly four fifths were detected only once. More than 9% of the sample goes to the ten largest clones. The sample's treatment or condition, from its label and the paper: randomized to nivolumab then ipilimumab (arm A) or the reverse (arm B). The starting material was CD8+ T cells sorted from blood (inferred from file names), obtained from a patient given nivolumab and ipilimumab in sequence. These receptors all stem from a human donor with melanoma.

Only a few counts were recorded for this clone. The chain uses TRBV7-2 and TRBJ1-2; TRBD1 agrees at 8 bases. CDR3 length equals 14 residues. With 5 bases clipped from V and 0 bases from J, the junction kept 2 bases outside the gene matches. Germline V gene data show CDR1 as SGHTA and CDR2 as FQGNSA. The CDR3 region has the DNA TGTGCCAGCAGCCAACAGGGGGCTAACTATGGCTACACCTTC. Translating gives CASSQQGANYGYTF.

The rearrangement links TRBV6-1 to TRBJ2-7; TRBD1 aligns across 7 bases. Germline CDR1 MNHNS, CDR2 SASEGT. V shed 7 bases and J 4 bases; nucleotides not matched to a gene: 10. The CDR3 covers 14 residues. This CDR3 is CASTLGGQTYEQYF. The DNA of the CDR3 is TGTGCCAGCACCCTTGGGGGACAGACGTACGAGCAGTACTTC.

The rearrangement links TRBV5-1 to TRBJ2-1; TRBD2 agrees at 8 bases. With V trimmed by 0 bases and J by 0 bases, 8 bases remained unmatched. Germline CDR1 SGHRS, CDR2 YFSETQ. This CDR3 spans 18 amino acids. In DNA form, the CDR3 reads TGCGCCAGCAGCTTGGGGCTAGCGGGTGTAAGCTCCTACAATGAGCAGTTCTTC. Translating it yields CASSLGLAGVSSYNEQFF.

This clone was counted only a few times. The chain uses TRBV5-1 and TRBJ2-5; D ambiguous. The CDR3 consists of 13 residues. Trimming stripped 5 bases from V and 3 bases from J, with 11 bases between. Germline V lookup: CDR1 SGHRS, CDR2 YFSETQ. In nucleotides, the CDR3 is TGCGCCAGCAGAGGTGGAGCTAAAGAGACCCAGTACTTC. Translated, it gives CASRGGAKETQYF.

The chain links TRBV12-5 to TRBJ2-6, with a tentative D call TRBD2 (8 bases). This CDR3 is built from 19 residues. V lost 2 bases and J lost 4, with 21 bases in between. The germline V gene encodes CDR1 LGHNT and CDR2 FRNRAP. CDR3 residues: CASGLPGTRGHKGANVLTF. CDR3 DNA: TGTGCTAGTGGTTTGCCAGGGACTAGGGGGCATAAGGGGGCCAACGTCCTGACTTTC.

The V call is TRBV27, the J call TRBJ1-4, with D perhaps TRBD1 (6 bases). Germline V gene sequence: CDR1 MNHEY, CDR2 SMNVEV (reference sequence). Between the trimmed V and J ends, which lost 6 bases and 1 base, there was a span of 21 bases. The CDR3 is 18 amino acids. In nucleotides, the CDR3 is TGTGCCAGCAGCCTGGCAAGGGGGGGCCGTCAAACTAATGAAAAACTGTTTTTT. Encoded protein: CASSLARGGRQTNEKLFF.

CDR3 DNA: TGTGCCAGCAGCGTAGGTCAGGGTCTATGGGGCAATGAGCAGTTCTTC. Its translation: CASSVGQGLWGNEQFF. V and J are TRBV9 and TRBJ2-1, with D perhaps TRBD1 (5 bases). Trimming took 0 bases from V and 6 from J, leaving 16 bases between them. From germline, CDR1 is SGDLS and CDR2 YYNGEE. CDR3 length: 16 residues.

V and J are TRBV7-2 and TRBJ2-7; TRBD2 aligns across 8 bases. After removal of 0 bases from V and 7 bases from J, the junction contained 5 bases not matched to a gene. The germline CDR1 and CDR2 sequences are SGHTA and FQGNSA. The CDR3 runs 14 residues. The DNA of the CDR3 is TGTGCCAGCAGCTTAGCGGGGACTAGAGCTGAGCAGTACTTC. Translated, it gives CASSLAGTRAEQYF.

The chain recombines TRBV4-3 with TRBJ2-1, with a possible D match to TRBD2 (6 bases). V lost 0 bases, J lost 6 bases, and 18 bases lay in between. Germline CDR1 and CDR2: LGHNA and YSLEER. The CDR3 runs 17 residues. CDR3 sequence reads: CASSQDLAFSGSNEQFF. CDR3 coding DNA: TGCGCCAGCAGCCAAGATTTGGCATTTAGCGGCAGCAATGAGCAGTTCTTC.

This clone has a single count. The rearrangement links TRBV28 to TRBJ1-5; 11 bases line up with TRBD1. Germline assignment: CDR1 MDHEN and CDR2 SYDVKM. This CDR3 is built from 14 residues. Trimming cost V 4 bases and J 6 bases; bases outside gene matches: 2. CDR3 nucleotides: TGTGCCAGCAGTTCCGGGACAGGGGGTCAGCCCCAGCATTTT. Its translation is CASSSGTGGQPQHF.

The rearrangement links TRBV5-1 to TRBJ2-2, with 13 bases lining up with TRBD2. Per germline, CDR1 SGHRS and CDR2 YFSETQ. V trimming: 4 bases; J trimming: 6 bases; junction bases outside the gene matches: 9. The CDR3 spans 17 residues. The CDR3 region has the DNA TGCGCCAGCAGCCATAGACTAGCGGGAGGTGAATCCGGGGAGCTGTTTTTT. Translated: CASSHRLAGGESGELFF.

On this clone: Germline is not matched at one junction end, which may reflect a read error. V and J are TRBV7-7 and TRBJ2-1, with D hard to call. Germline CDR1 reads SSHAT; CDR2 reads FNYEAQ (reference sequence). CDR3 length: 13 amino acids. CDR3 DNA sequence: TGTGCTAGCAGCTTAGTACACGATGGTGAGCAGTTCTTC. Its translation is CASSLVHDGEQFF.

The CDR3 here is CASSLLFSRADTQYF. CDR3 coding DNA: TGTGCCAGCAGCCTACTATTTTCTCGGGCAGATACGCAGTATTTT. The genes are TRBV11-1 and TRBJ2-3; D remains unclear. V dropped 5 bases and J dropped 4 bases, with 16 bases sitting between them. The germline CDR1 and CDR2 sequences are SGHAT and FQDESV (reference sequence). The CDR3 is made up of 15 amino acids.

The J gene is TRBJ1-2, the V gene TRBV9; perhaps TRBD1 as D (5 bases). V gave up 0 bases and J gave up 7 bases, with 13 bases separating them. Germline CDR1 is SGDLS and CDR2 is YYNGEE. CDR3 length equals 14 residues. The DNA for the CDR3 is TGTGCCAGCAGCGTAGCACCACAGGCAGGTGGCTACACCTTC. It encodes CASSVAPQAGGYTF.

The chain uses TRBV7-3 and TRBJ2-4; 7 nucleotides agree with TRBD1. Unmatched junction bases numbered 9, after V lost 4 bases and J lost 12 bases. Germline V gene data show CDR1 as SGHTA and CDR2 as FQGTGA. The CDR3 totals 13 residues. The CDR3 reads CASSSPPGQDQYF. In DNA form, the CDR3 reads TGTGCCAGCAGCTCACCCCCCGGACAGGATCAGTACTTC.

This clone was detected only once. The J gene is TRBJ1-2, the V gene TRBV29-1, with 7 bases lining up with TRBD1. The CDR3 is 13 amino acids. The V and J ends lost 7 bases and 3 bases, in that order; junction bases with no gene match: 8. CDR1 and CDR2 from the germline V gene are SQVTM and ANQGSEA. CDR3 nucleotide sequence: TGCAGCGCCTTAATCAGGGGGGACTATGGCTACACCTTC. This encodes CSALIRGDYGYTF.

V is TRBV11-2 and J is TRBJ1-2; a possible D gene is TRBD1 (6 bases). Germline lookup yields CDR1 SGHAT and CDR2 FQNNGV. There are 13 residues in the CDR3. V was trimmed by 2 bases and J by 7 bases, leaving 11 bases between them. The CDR3: CASSLMGARGYTF. As DNA, the CDR3 is TGTGCCAGCAGCTTAATGGGGGCACGTGGCTACACCTTC.

The chain is built from TRBV5-5 and TRBJ2-5; D might be TRBD1 (6 bases). Germline V gene data show CDR1 as SGHKS and CDR2 as YYEKEE (reference sequence). There are 13 residues in the CDR3. V was pared by 2 bases and J by 1 base, with 6 bases between. CDR3 DNA sequence: TGTGCCAGCAGCTTACAGGGCCAAGAGACCCAGTACTTC. Its translation: CASSLQGQETQYF.

This sequence joins TRBV5-1 and TRBJ2-6; D is ambiguous. The CDR3 has 15 amino acids. Germline values: CDR1 SGHRS, CDR2 YFSETQ. Trimming removed 0 bases at V and 1 base at J, with 5 bases between. The CDR3 loop is CASSLVVSGANVLTF. CDR3 DNA sequence: TGCGCCAGCAGCTTGGTAGTTTCTGGGGCCAACGTCCTGACTTTC.

This chain joins TRBV19 and TRBJ1-5; D not certain. V was cut by 5 bases and J by 0 bases, with 8 bases left in between. This CDR3 has 14 amino acids. The V gene's germline CDR1 is LNHDA and CDR2 SQIVND (reference sequence). The CDR3 nucleotides are TGTGCCAGTAGTTCCGAGAATAGCAATCAGCCCCAGCATTTT. Translation gives CASSSENSNQPQHF.

The chain joins TRBV30 to TRBJ2-6; D is unclear. The germline V gene encodes CDR1 GTSNPN and CDR2 SVGIG (reference sequence). The CDR3 contains 15 residues. V lost 5 bases and J lost 0, with 11 bases in between. This chain's CDR3 is CAWAETLSGANVLTF. Here the CDR3 DNA reads TGTGCCTGGGCGGAAACCCTCTCTGGGGCCAACGTCCTGACTTTC.

The V and J genes are TRBV7-2 and TRBJ2-2, with 10 bases identical to TRBD2. The CDR3 is made up of 16 amino acids. J was trimmed by 7 bases and V by 3 bases; bases with no gene match: 8. CDR1 is SGHTA, CDR2 FQGNSA, per germline. This CDR3 is CASSFRTSGLGGELFF. For the CDR3, the DNA is TGTGCCAGCAGCTTCAGGACTAGCGGTTTGGGCGGGGAGCTGTTTTTT.

This rearrangement joins TRBV19 to TRBJ1-1, with TRBD1 matching over 8 bases. CDR1 and CDR2 (germline): LNHDA, SQIVND (reference sequence). The V segment lost 9 bases and the J segment 5 bases; nucleotides outside the gene matches: 8. The CDR3 sequence is 13 residues long. Here the CDR3 DNA reads TGTGCCAGCCTAAGGACAGGGAGGACTGAAGCTTTCTTT. Translating it yields CASLRTGRTEAFF.

The chain links TRBV9 to TRBJ1-1; the D gene is possibly TRBD1 (6 bases). CDR3 length: 17 residues. Germline-derived CDR1 and CDR2 are SGDLS and YYNGEE. The germline V and J ends were trimmed by 0 bases and 0 bases, with 15 bases remaining between them. The CDR3, as DNA: TGTGCCAGCAGCGTAGGATGGGGGCGAGGGATGAACACTGAAGCTTTCTTT. This gives the protein CASSVGWGRGMNTEAFF.

This clone was seen a single time. The J gene is TRBJ2-7, the V gene TRBV4-3, with 13 bases matching TRBD2. The ends lost 1 base at V and 3 bases at J; junction bases unmatched: 3. Looked up from germline, CDR1 is LGHNA and CDR2 is YSLEER. The CDR3 has 16 residues. The CDR3 reads CASSQGTSGSIYEQYF. For the CDR3, the DNA is TGCGCCAGCAGCCAAGGGACTAGCGGGAGTATCTACGAGCAGTACTTC.

The chain recombines TRBV7-2 with TRBJ2-1, with a weak D call TRBD2 (6 bases). V lost 5 bases, J lost 0 bases, and 11 bases lay in between. In germline, CDR1 is SGHTA, CDR2 FQGNSA. The CDR3 runs to 15 residues. CDR3 residues: CASSRSGRSYNEQFF. CDR3 in DNA: TGTGCCAGCAGCCGCAGCGGGCGCTCCTACAATGAGCAGTTCTTC.

This clone was counted a single time. The chain joins TRBV28 to TRBJ1-1; TRBD1 agrees at 7 bases. With V trimmed by 6 bases and J by 8 bases, 12 bases remained unmatched. Germline assignment: CDR1 MDHEN and CDR2 SYDVKM. The CDR3 runs to 14 residues. CDR3 residues: CASRNDRVWEEAFF. The CDR3, as DNA: TGTGCCAGCAGAAACGACAGGGTTTGGGAAGAAGCTTTCTTT.

The chain combines TRBV5-1 with TRBJ2-7, with 7 bases fitting TRBD1. Trimming cost V 0 bases and J 6 bases; bases outside gene matches: 0. The germline V gene has CDR1 SGHRS and CDR2 YFSETQ. This CDR3 has 12 amino acids. The chain's CDR3 is CASSLGDSEQYF. CDR3 sequence (DNA): TGCGCCAGCAGCTTGGGGGACAGCGAGCAGTACTTC.